A single TCR beta chain is shown here with its context. CDR1 is LGHDT and CDR2 is YNNKEL in the germline V gene (reference sequence). The CDR3 loop spans 16 amino acids. With 1 base removed from V and 0 bases from J, the gap between germline ends came to 12 bases. This entry belongs to a study of blood T cell repertoires in COVID-19. Original processing methods: Using reference gene primer amplification, nucleated cell counts were estimated. The data were produced by immunoSEQ multiplex PCR, yet TCRdb's version contains in-frame clones alone and is incomplete. V and J calls and clone size are those listed in that table; D and trimming were worked out from the DNA. The table has about 300,000 clones, 87% seen once. Participants' own reports of clinical history determined their cohort assignment. Cohort 3 recovered donors had two negative PCRs, clearance, or symptom resolution.

The source is a woman aged 25 to 39 who had recovered from COVID-19. The sample taken for sequencing was PBMCs or T cells enriched from blood (not recorded which). V and J are TRBV3-1 (or the pseudogene TRBV3-2) and TRBJ1-2; D is undetermined. CDR3 sequence reads: CASSQALVGANYGYTF. Here the CDR3 DNA reads TGTGCCAGCAGCCAAGCTTTGGTGGGAGCTAACTATGGCTACACCTTC.